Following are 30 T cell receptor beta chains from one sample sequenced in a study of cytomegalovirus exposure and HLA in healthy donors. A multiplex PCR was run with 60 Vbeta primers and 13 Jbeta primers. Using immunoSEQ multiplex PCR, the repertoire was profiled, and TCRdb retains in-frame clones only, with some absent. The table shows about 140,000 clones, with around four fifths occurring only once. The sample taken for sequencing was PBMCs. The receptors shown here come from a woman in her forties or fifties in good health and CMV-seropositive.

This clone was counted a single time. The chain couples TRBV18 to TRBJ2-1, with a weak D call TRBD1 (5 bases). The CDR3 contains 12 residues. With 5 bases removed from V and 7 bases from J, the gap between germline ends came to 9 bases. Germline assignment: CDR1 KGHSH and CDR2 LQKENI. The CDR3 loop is CASSGDRNEQFF. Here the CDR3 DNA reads TGTGCCAGCTCAGGCGACAGAAATGAGCAGTTCTTC.

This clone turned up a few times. The CDR3 nucleotides read TGTGCCAGCAGCCCAGCAAGCGGGTCTAGCACAGATACGCAGTATTTT. Translated: CASSPASGSSTDTQYF. The chain carries TRBV4-2 and TRBJ2-3, with D possibly matching TRBD2 (6 bases). This CDR3 spans 16 amino acids. With 4 bases removed from V and 0 bases from J, the gap between germline ends came to 14 bases. Germline assignment: CDR1 LGHNA and CDR2 YNFKEQ.

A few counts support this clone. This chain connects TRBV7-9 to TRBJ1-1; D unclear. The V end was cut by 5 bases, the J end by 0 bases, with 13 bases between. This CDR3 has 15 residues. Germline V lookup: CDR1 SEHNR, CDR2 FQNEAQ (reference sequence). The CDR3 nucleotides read TGTGCCAGCAGCCCCAAACGGAGGCTGAACACTGAAGCTTTCTTT. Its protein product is CASSPKRRLNTEAFF.

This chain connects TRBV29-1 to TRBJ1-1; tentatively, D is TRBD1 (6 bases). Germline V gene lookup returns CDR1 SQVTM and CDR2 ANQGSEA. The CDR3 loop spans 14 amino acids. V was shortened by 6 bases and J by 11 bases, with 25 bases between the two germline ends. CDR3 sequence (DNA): TGCAGCGTCAAGGGGGAACCGAGGGGATTAGGGGCTTTCTTT. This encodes CSVKGEPRGLGAFF.

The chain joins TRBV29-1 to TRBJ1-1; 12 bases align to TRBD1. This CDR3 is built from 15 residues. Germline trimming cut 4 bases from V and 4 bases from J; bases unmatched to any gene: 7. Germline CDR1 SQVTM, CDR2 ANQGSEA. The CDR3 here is CSVGAGTGGSTEAFF. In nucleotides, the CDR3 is TGCAGCGTTGGGGCCGGGACAGGGGGCTCCACTGAAGCTTTCTTT.

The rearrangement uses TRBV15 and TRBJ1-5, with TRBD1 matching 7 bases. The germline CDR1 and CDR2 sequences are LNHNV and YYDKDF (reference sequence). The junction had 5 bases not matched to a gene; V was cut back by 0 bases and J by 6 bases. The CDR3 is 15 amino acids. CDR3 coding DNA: TGTGCCACCAGCAGAGATCAGGCAGGGGGTCAGCCCCAGCATTTT. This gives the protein CATSRDQAGGQPQHF.

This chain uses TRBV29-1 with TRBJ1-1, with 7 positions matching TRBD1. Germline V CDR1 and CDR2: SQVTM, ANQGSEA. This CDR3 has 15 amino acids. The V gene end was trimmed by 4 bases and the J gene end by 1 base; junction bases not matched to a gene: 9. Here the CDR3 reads CSVGTTGAPNTEAFF. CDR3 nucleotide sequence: TGCAGCGTTGGGACAACAGGGGCCCCGAACACTGAAGCTTTCTTT.

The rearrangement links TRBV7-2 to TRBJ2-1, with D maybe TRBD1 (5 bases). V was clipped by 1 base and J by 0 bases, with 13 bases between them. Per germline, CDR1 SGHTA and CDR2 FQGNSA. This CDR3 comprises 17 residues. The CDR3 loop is CASSLGPTVYSYNEQFF. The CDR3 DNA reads TGTGCCAGCAGCTTAGGTCCGACAGTTTACTCCTACAATGAGCAGTTCTTC.

This chain's CDR3 is CASSLTTGSLSYNEQFF. CDR3 DNA: TGTGCCAGCAGCTTGACGACAGGATCCCTCTCCTACAATGAGCAGTTCTTC. This chain connects TRBV7-2 to TRBJ2-1; D is perhaps TRBD1 (6 bases). Per germline, CDR1 SGHTA and CDR2 FQGNSA. Trimming left V 3 bases short and J 0 bases short, with 15 bases between. CDR3 length: 17 amino acids.

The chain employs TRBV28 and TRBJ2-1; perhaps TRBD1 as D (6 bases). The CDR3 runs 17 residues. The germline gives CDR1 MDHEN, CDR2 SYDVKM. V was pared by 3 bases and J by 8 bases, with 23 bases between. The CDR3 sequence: CASSFTPGAGVVDEQFF. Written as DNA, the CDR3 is TGTGCCAGCAGTTTTACCCCTGGGGCAGGGGTGGTGGATGAGCAGTTCTTC.

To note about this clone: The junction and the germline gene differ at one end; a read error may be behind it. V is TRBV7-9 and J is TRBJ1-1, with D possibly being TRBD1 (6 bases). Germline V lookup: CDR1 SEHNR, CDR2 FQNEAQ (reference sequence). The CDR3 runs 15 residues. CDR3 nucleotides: TGTTCCAGCAGCTTGGAAGGGGGGGGGTTGGCTGAAGCTTTCTTT. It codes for CSSSLEGGGLAEAFF.

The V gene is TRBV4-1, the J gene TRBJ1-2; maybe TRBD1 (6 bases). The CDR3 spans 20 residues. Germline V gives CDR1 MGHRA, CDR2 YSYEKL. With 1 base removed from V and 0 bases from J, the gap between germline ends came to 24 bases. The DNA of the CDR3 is TGCGCCAGCAGCCAAGGGGGGGCAGGGACTAAGAAGGGGCCTAACTATGGCTACACCTTC. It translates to CASSQGGAGTKKGPNYGYTF.

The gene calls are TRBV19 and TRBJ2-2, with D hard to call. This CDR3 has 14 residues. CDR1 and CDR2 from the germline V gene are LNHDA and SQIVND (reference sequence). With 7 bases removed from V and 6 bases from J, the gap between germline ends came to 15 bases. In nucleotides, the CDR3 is TGTGCCAGTACCGGTATTTTCCCGTCCGGGGAGCTGTTTTTT. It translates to CASTGIFPSGELFF.

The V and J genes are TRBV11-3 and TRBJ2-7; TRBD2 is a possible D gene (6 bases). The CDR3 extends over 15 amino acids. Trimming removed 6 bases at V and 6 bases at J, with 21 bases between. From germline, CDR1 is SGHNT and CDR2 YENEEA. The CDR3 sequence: CASSSSPSGLSEQYF. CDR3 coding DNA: TGTGCCAGCAGTTCCTCCCCCTCAGGACTAAGCGAGCAGTACTTC.

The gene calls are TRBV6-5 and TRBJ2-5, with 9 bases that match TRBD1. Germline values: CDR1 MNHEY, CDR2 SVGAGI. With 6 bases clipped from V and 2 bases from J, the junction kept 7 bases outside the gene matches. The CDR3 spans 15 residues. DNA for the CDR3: TGTGCCAGCAGCTCCGGGACAGGGAATCAAGAGACCCAGTACTTC. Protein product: CASSSGTGNQETQYF.

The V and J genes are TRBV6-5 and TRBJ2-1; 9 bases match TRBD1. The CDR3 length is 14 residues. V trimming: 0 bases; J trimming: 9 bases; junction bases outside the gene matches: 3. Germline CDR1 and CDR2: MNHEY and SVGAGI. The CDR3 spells CASSYSTGGGEQFF. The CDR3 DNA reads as TGTGCCAGCAGTTACTCCACAGGGGGCGGTGAGCAGTTCTTC.

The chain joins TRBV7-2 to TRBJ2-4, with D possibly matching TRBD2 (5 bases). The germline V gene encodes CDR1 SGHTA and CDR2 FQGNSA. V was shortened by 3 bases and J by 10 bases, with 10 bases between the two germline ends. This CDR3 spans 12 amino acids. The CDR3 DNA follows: TGTGCCAGCAGCTTGGACTCGCCTATTCAGTACTTC. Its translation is CASSLDSPIQYF.

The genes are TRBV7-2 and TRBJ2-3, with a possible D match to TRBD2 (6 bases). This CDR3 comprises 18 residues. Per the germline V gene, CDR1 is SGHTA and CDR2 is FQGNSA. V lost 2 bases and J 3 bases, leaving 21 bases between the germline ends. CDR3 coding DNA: TGTGCCAGCAGCTTAATGGGTGACCGGGGAAGCGGGACAGATACGCAGTATTTT. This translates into CASSLMGDRGSGTDTQYF.

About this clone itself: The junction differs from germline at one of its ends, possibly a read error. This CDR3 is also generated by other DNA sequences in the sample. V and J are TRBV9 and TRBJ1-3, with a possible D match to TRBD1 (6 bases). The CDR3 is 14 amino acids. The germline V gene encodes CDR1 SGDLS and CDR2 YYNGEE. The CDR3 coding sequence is TGTGCTAGCAGCGTGAACAGGGCTGGAAACACCATATATTTT. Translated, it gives CASSVNRAGNTIYF.

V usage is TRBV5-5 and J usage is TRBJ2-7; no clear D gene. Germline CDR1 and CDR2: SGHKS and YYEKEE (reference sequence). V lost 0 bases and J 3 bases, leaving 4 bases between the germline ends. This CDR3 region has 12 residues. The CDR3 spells CASSLGGYEQYF. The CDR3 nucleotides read TGTGCCAGCAGCTTGGGAGGCTACGAGCAGTACTTC.

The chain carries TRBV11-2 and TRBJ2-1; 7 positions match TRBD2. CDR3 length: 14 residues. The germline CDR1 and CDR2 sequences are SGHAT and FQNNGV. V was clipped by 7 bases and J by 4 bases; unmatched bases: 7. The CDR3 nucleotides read TGTGCCAGCATTGGAGCGGGGATATACAATGAGCAGTTCTTC. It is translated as CASIGAGIYNEQFF.

CDR3 sequence reads: CASSTYRGLRTEAFF. Written as DNA, the CDR3 is TGTGCCAGCAGCACATACAGGGGGCTGAGGACTGAAGCTTTCTTT. The V gene is TRBV7-9, the J gene TRBJ1-1, with 9 bases lining up with TRBD1. This CDR3 contains 15 residues. V lost 5 bases, J lost 5 bases, and 9 bases stayed unmatched. The germline V gene encodes CDR1 SEHNR and CDR2 FQNEAQ (reference sequence).

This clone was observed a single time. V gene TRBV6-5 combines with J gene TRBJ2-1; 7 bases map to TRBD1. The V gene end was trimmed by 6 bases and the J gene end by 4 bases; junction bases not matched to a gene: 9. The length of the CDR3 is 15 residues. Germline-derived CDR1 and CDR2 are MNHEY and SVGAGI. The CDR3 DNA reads TGTGCCAGCAGCAGGGGGTCTCACACGTACAATGAGCAGTTCTTC. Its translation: CASSRGSHTYNEQFF.

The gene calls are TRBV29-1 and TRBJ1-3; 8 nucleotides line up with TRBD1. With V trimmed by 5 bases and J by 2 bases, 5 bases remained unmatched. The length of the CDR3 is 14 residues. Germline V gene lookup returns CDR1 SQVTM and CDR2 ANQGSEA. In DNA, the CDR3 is TGCAGCGTTCGGGAGGACAGGGCTGGAAACACCATATATTTT. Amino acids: CSVREDRAGNTIYF.

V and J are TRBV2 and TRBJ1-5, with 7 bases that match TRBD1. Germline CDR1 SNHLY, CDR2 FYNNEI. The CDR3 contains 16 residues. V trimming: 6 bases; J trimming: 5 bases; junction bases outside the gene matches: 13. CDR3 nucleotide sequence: TGTGCCAGCAGCGCTGATACAGGGGAACGAGATCAGCCCCAGCATTTT. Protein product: CASSADTGERDQPQHF.

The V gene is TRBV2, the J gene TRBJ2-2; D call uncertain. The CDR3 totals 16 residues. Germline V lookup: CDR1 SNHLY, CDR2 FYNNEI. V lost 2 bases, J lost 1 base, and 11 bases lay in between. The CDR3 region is CASSEHGAGNTGELFF. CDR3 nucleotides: TGTGCCAGCAGTGAACATGGCGCAGGGAACACCGGGGAGCTGTTTTTT.

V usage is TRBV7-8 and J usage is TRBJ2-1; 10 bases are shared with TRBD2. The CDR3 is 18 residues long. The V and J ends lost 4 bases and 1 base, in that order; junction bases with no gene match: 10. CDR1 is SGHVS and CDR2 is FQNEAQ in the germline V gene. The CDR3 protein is CASSSLPGLAVSYNEQFF. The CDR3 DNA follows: TGTGCCAGCAGCTCCCTTCCCGGACTAGCGGTTTCCTACAATGAGCAGTTCTTC.

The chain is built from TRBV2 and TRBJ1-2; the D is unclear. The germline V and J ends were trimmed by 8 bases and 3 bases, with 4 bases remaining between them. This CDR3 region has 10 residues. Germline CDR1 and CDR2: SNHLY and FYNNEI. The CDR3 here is CASGDYGYTF. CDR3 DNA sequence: TGTGCCAGCGGAGACTATGGCTACACCTTC.

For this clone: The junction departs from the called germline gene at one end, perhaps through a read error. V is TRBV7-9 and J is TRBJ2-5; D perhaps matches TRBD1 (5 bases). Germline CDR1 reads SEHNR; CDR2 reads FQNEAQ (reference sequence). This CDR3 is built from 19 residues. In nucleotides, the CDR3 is TGTTCCAGCAGCTTAATTTTCGAAGTGCAGGGCGAAATCCAAGAGACCCAGTACTTC. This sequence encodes CSSSLIFEVQGEIQETQYF.

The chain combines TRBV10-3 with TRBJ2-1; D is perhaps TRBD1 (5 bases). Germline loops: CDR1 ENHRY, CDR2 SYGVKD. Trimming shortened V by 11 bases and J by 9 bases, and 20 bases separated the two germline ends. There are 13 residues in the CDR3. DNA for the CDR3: TGTGCCGCCCTCGAGACAGAGAGTACTGAGCAGTTCTTC. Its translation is CAALETESTEQFF.